This is a list of T cell receptor beta chains from one sample in a study of regulatory T cells in long-lasting Graves disease. TCRdb recomputed calls from the multiplex PCR reads with MiXCR, one row per CDR3 protein. Among roughly 490,000 distinct CDR3 sequences listed, roughly 23% were seen once. The starting material was peripheral blood mononuclear cells (PBMCs), obtained when the disease was refractory, from a patient treated with antithyroid drugs. Receptors originate from a female donor with Graves disease. The CDR3 runs from the conserved cysteine through the conserved F or W. D genes are given only for firm matches. Size is omitted from some rows. Given values are once, few, many or a class for expanded clones.

-	TRBV11-3	TRBJ2-3	-	TGTGCCAGCAGCTTAGATACCGGGAGCACAGATACGCAGTATTTT	CASSLDTGSTDTQYF
many	TRBV28	TRBJ1-2	-	TGTGCCAGCAGTCTTTCCTTCTATGGCTACACCTTC	CASSLSFYGYTF
once	TRBV28	TRBJ2-2	TRBD1	TGTGCCAGCAGTTGTGGTAGGACAGGGCGGAACCGGGGAGCTGTTTTT	CASSCGRTGRNRGAVF
few	TRBV7-9	TRBJ2-2	-	TGTGCCAGCAGCTTAGACTCAGACAACTCAAACACCGGGGAGCTGTTTTTT	CASSLDSDNSNTGELFF
-	TRBV14	TRBJ1-2	TRBD1	TGTGCCAGCAGCCAAGGGGGGACAGGGCTCGGTAACTATGGCTACACCTTC	CASSQGGTGLGNYGYTF
many	TRBV2	TRBJ2-5	-	TGTGCCAGCAGTGAAGGACTAGTAGGAGAGACCCAGTACTTC	CASSEGLVGETQYF
many	TRBV6-1	TRBJ1-1	-	TGTGCCAGCAGTCTTTCCTCAGGGAGAGACACTGAAGCTTTCTTT	CASSLSSGRDTEAFF
few	TRBV6-9	TRBJ1-5	-	TGTGCCAGCATCTATTCGGAGGGCGTGGATCAGCCCCAGCATTTT	CASIYSEGVDQPQHF
many	TRBV24-1	TRBJ2-7	TRBD1	TGTGCCACCAGTGAGGCCGGGACAGCGTACGAGCAGTACTTC	CATSEAGTAYEQYF
-	TRBV20-1	TRBJ1-2	-	TGCAGTGCACCCACAGCTAACTATGGCTACACCTTC	CSAPTANYGYTF